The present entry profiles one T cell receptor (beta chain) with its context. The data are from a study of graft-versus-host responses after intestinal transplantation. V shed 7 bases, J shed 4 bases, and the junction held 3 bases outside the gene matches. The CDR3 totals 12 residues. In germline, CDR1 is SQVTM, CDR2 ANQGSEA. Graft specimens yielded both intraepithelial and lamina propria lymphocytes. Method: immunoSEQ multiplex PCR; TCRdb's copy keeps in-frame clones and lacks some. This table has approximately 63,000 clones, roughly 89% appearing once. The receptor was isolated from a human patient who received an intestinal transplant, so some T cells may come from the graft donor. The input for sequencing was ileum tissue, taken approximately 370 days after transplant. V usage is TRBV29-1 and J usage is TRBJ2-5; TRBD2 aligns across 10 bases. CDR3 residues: CSARLAGETQYF. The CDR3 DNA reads TGCAGCGCACGACTAGCGGGAGAGACCCAGTACTTC. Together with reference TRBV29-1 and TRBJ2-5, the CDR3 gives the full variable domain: SAVISQKPSRDICQRGTSLTIQCQVDSQVTMMFWYRQQPGQSLTLIATANQGSEATYESGFVIDKFPISRPNLTFSTLTVSNMSPEDSSIYLCSARLAGETQYFGPGTRLLVL.